This passage covers 5 T cell receptor beta chains from one sample sequenced in a study of lymphopenia after photon versus proton radiotherapy. Some clones are missing from TCRdb's copy, which holds only in-frame ones; the method was immunoSEQ multiplex PCR. The sample has 40,000 to 45,000 clones, about four fifths seen once. Here the sequenced sample was peripheral blood, taken from a patient treated with proton-based radiotherapy. The receptors come from a woman in her seventies with pancreatic cancer.

This clone was picked up one time. V and J are TRBV4-2 and TRBJ2-7, with D tentatively TRBD1 (6 bases). Germline CDR1 LGHNA, CDR2 YNFKEQ. V dropped 5 bases and J dropped 7 bases, with 15 bases sitting between them. The CDR3 has 13 amino acids. The chain's CDR3 is CASSSETGSEQYF. CDR3 DNA: TGTGCCAGCAGCTCAGAGACAGGCTCGGAGCAGTACTTC.

The chain recombines TRBV28 with TRBJ1-1; D is unclear. The germline CDR1 and CDR2 sequences are MDHEN and SYDVKM. There are 13 residues in the CDR3. Trimming pared 6 bases from V and 7 bases from J, leaving 15 bases between. The CDR3 DNA reads as TGTGCCAGCAGGTACAGTCGCTTTCGTGAAGCTTTCTTT. Translating gives CASRYSRFREAFF.

The chain has TRBV7-8 and TRBJ1-6; D uncertain. Trimming removed 5 bases from V and 0 bases from J, with 11 bases in between. The CDR3 spans 16 residues. The germline gives CDR1 SGHVS, CDR2 FQNEAQ. The CDR3 loop is CASSGRGDSYNSPLHF. The CDR3 nucleotides read TGTGCCAGCAGCGGCCGCGGGGACTCCTATAATTCACCCCTCCACTTT.

DNA for the CDR3: TGTGCCAGCCCCTCCACCAGGGGCCCCTACGAGCAGTACTTC. This encodes CASPSTRGPYEQYF. The chain is built from TRBV6-1 and TRBJ2-7; maybe TRBD1 (6 bases). CDR1 and CDR2 from the germline V gene are MNHNS and SASEGT. This CDR3 is built from 14 residues. Trimming took off 8 bases at V and 2 bases at J, with 16 bases between the two ends.

The chain recombines TRBV19 with TRBJ2-5; 7 bases agree with TRBD2. CDR1 and CDR2 (germline): LNHDA, SQIVND (reference sequence). The CDR3 covers 15 residues. With 6 bases clipped from V and 3 bases from J, the junction kept 10 bases outside the gene matches. The CDR3 DNA reads TGTGCCAGTAGGGGGTTACTAGCGAACGAAGAGACCCAGTACTTC. Its translation: CASRGLLANEETQYF.